The next 9 T cell receptor beta chains were all read from a single sample in a study of a mutant IDH1 vaccine in newly diagnosed glioma. Sequenced by immunoSEQ multiplex PCR; TCRdb stores in-frame clones only, minus some. The sample comprises about 34,000 clones, about four fifths of which are singletons, and more than 8.5% rests with the top ten. The sample's time point: baseline, week 1 (first vaccination visit). Treatment defined: pre-vaccination baseline after standard-of-care therapy. This sample comprised peripheral blood mononuclear cells (PBMCs), obtained from a glioma patient treated with radiotherapy, temozolomide or both. The receptor set was obtained from a man aged 45 to 65 with glioma. Some clones in this sample may be carry-over from other donors' samples.

This chain uses TRBV4-2 with TRBJ2-2, with no clear D. Germline assignment: CDR1 LGHNA and CDR2 YNFKEQ. Trimming shortened V by 0 bases and J by 0 bases, and 11 bases separated the two germline ends. This CDR3 comprises 17 residues. CDR3 nucleotide sequence: TGTGCCAGCAGCCAAGAGGTAAGGCGTCCGAACACCGGGGAGCTGTTTTTT. Its protein product is CASSQEVRRPNTGELFF.

The J gene is TRBJ1-1, the V gene TRBV11-1; 9 nucleotides line up with TRBD1. The CDR3 totals 14 residues. J gave up 4 bases and V 5 bases, and 5 bases lay outside the gene matches. Germline CDR1 and CDR2: SGHAT and FQDESV (reference sequence). CDR3 region: CASSGTGWGTEAFF. In nucleotides, the CDR3 is TGTGCCAGCAGCGGGACAGGGTGGGGCACTGAAGCTTTCTTT.

This chain joins TRBV5-1 and TRBJ2-1, with 8 bases matching TRBD1. The germline CDR1 and CDR2 sequences are SGHRS and YFSETQ. The trim removed 5 bases at V and 2 bases at J, leaving 15 bases unmatched. The length of the CDR3 is 18 residues. The CDR3 coding sequence is TGCGCCAGCAGACCGACACAGGGGGTTATTAGCGCCTACAATGAGCAGTTCTTC. Translating it yields CASRPTQGVISAYNEQFF. The full variable domain, its missing parts supplied by reference TRBV5-1 and TRBJ2-1, is KAGVTQTPRYLIKTRGQQVTLSCSPISGHRSVSWYQQTPGQGLQFLFEYFSETQRNKGNFPGRFSGRQFSNSRSEMNVSTLELGDSALYLCASRPTQGVISAYNEQFFGPGTRLTVL.

The V gene is TRBV6-1, the J gene TRBJ2-1, with 8 bases that match TRBD2. The length of the CDR3 is 15 residues. Germline V gene lookup returns CDR1 MNHNS and CDR2 SASEGT. Trimming cost V 7 bases and J 6 bases; bases outside gene matches: 11. The CDR3 is CASILSGKGSNEQFF. The DNA of the CDR3 is TGTGCCAGCATCCTTAGCGGGAAAGGATCCAATGAGCAGTTCTTC.

The chain employs TRBV5-5 and TRBJ2-7; TRBD2 is a possible D gene (5 bases). The CDR3 runs to 12 residues. Trimming took off 2 bases at V and 7 bases at J, with 10 bases between the two ends. Germline V gene data show CDR1 as SGHKS and CDR2 as YYEKEE (reference sequence). CDR3 coding DNA: TGTGCCAGCAGCTTTATGACGGGAGAGCAGTACTTC. It codes for CASSFMTGEQYF.

The chain is built from TRBV7-9 and TRBJ2-5; 10 nucleotides match TRBD2. The CDR3 totals 16 residues. J was trimmed by 1 base and V by 5 bases; bases with no gene match: 7. Germline V gene sequence: CDR1 SEHNR, CDR2 FQNEAQ (reference sequence). The CDR3 region is CASSPWTSGSQETQYF. CDR3 sequence (DNA): TGTGCCAGCAGCCCCTGGACTAGCGGATCCCAAGAGACCCAGTACTTC.

V is TRBV16 and J is TRBJ2-7, with D possibly TRBD2 on 5 matching bases. CDR1 and CDR2 (germline): KGHSY, FQNENV. This CDR3 is 14 amino acids long. Trimming cost V 0 bases and J 0 bases, with 6 bases left between them. CDR3: CASSQSRDSYEQYF. Written as DNA, the CDR3 is TGTGCCAGCAGCCAATCACGGGACTCCTACGAGCAGTACTTC. Variable domain in full (rest from reference TRBV16 and TRBJ2-7): GEEVAQTPKHLVRGEGQKAKLYCAPIKGHSYVFWYQQVLKNEFKFLISFQNENVFDETGMPKERFSAKCLPNSPCSLEIQATKLEDSAVYFCASSQSRDSYEQYFGPGTRLTVT.

This chain joins TRBV18 and TRBJ2-1; 11 bases align to TRBD2. The length of the CDR3 is 15 residues. With V trimmed by 3 bases and J by 8 bases, 6 bases remained unmatched. Germline CDR1 is KGHSH and CDR2 is LQKENI. The CDR3 nucleotides are TGTGCCAGCTCACCGTTAGCGGGAGGGCCGGATGAGCAGTTCTTC. Its protein product is CASSPLAGGPDEQFF.

The chain recombines TRBV2 with TRBJ1-6; TRBD1 might be the D (5 bases). This CDR3 has 16 residues. The V gene's germline CDR1 is SNHLY and CDR2 FYNNEI. The V and J ends lost 9 bases and 7 bases respectively, with 22 bases between them. CDR3 sequence reads: CASRDTPGTQNSPLHF. The CDR3 DNA reads as TGTGCCAGTAGGGATACCCCCGGGACCCAGAATTCACCCCTCCACTTT.